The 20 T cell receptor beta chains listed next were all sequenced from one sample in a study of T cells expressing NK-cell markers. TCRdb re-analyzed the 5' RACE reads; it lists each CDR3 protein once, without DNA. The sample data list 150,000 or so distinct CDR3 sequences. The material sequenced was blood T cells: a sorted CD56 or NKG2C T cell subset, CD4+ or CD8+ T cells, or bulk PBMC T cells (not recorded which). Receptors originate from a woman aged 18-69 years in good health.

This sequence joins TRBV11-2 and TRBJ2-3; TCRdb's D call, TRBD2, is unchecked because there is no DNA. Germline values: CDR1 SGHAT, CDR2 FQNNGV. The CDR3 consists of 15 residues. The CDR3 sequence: CASSLLTGVVDTQYF.

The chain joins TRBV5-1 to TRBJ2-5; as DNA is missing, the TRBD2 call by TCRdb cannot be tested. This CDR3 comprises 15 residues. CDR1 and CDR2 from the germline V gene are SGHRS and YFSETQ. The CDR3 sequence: CASSLELAGVETQYF.

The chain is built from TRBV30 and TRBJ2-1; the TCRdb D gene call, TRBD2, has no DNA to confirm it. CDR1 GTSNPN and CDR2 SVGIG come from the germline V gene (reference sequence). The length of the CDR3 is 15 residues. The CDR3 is CAWNLWEGTYNEQFF.

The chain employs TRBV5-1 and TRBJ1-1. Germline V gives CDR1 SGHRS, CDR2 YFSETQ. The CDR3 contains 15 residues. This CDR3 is CASSLDGRENTEAFF.

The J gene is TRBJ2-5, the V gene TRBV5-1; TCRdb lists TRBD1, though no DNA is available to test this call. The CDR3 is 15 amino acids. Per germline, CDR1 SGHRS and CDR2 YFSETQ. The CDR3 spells CASSLRSGWSETQYF.

The CDR3 region is CASSWGQGNTEAFF. The chain employs TRBV5-1 and TRBJ1-1; there is no DNA to check the TCRdb D call of TRBD1. The CDR3 contains 14 residues. The germline V gene encodes CDR1 SGHRS and CDR2 YFSETQ. Using reference TRBV5-1 and TRBJ1-1 for the parts outside the CDR3, the full variable domain is KAGVTQTPRYLIKTRGQQVTLSCSPISGHRSVSWYQQTPGQGLQFLFEYFSETQRNKGNFPGRFSGRQFSNSRSEMNVSTLELGDSALYLCASSWGQGNTEAFFGQGTRLTVV.

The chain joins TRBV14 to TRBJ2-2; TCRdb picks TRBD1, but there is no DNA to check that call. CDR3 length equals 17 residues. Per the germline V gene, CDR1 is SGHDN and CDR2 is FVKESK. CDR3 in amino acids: CASSQPGQGFVTGELFF.

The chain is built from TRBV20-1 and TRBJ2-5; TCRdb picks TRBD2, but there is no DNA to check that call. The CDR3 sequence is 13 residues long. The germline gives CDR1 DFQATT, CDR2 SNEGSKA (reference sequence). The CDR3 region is CSASRPLPETQYF.

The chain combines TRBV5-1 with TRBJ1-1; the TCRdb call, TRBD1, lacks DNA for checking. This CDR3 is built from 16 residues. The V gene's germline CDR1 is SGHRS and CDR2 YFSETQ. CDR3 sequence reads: CASSSWTGPGNTEAFF.

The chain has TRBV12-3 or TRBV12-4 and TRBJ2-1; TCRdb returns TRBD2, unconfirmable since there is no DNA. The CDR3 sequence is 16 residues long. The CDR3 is CASSTPRSTEGNEQFF.

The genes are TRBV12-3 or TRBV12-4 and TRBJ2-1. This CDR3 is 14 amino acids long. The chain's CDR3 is CASSLSSSLNEQFF.

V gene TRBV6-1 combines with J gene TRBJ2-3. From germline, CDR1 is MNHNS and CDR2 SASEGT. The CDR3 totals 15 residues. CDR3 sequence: CASSKTSFGADTQYF.

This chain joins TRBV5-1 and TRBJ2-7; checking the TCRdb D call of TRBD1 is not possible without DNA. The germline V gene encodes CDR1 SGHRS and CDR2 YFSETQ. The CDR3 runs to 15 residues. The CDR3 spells CASSRNREKAYEQYF.

The CDR3 loop reads CASSDRGVSEAFF. This chain uses TRBV6-1 with TRBJ1-1; TCRdb gives TRBD1 as the D gene, but with no DNA this cannot be confirmed. The CDR3 extends over 13 amino acids. Germline V CDR1 and CDR2: MNHNS, SASEGT.

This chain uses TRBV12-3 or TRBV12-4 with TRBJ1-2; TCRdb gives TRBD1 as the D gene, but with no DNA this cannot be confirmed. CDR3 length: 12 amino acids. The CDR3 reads CASRWGDWGYTF.

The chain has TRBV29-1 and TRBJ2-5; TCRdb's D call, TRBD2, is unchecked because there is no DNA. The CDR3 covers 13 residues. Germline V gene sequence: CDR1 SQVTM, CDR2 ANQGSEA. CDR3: CSAAGTLQETQYF.

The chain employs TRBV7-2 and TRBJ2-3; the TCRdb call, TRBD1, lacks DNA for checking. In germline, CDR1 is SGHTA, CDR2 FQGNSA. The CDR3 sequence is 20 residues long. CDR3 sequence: CASSLTVPGTAHTSTDTQYF.

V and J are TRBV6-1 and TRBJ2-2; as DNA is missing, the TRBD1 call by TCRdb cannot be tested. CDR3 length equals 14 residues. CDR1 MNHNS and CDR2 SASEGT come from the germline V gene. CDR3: CASSPGTWPGELFF.

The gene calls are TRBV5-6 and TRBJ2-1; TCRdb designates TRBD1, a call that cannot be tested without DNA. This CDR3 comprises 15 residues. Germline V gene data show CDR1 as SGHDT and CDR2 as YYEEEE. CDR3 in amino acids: CASSLTPDRDGEQFF.

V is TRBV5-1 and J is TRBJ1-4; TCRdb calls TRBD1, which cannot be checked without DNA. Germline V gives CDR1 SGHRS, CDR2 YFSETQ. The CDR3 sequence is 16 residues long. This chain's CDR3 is CASRTGQVAANEKLFF.